This TCR beta chain was obtained from a study of human CD8 memory T cell subsets. Germline V gene data show CDR1 as DFQATT and CDR2 as SNEGSKA (reference sequence). The CDR3 totals 14 residues. UMI-labeled 5' RACE was used, and it produced the TCR beta libraries. TCRdb reanalyzed the 5' RACE reads and collapses them to one entry per CDR3 protein, without DNA. The table lists several thousand distinct CDR3 sequences, with 24% in the top ten. Total CD8+ T cells were enriched by negative magnetic separation. The TCR originated in a human donor in good health. The specimen sequenced was CD8+ T cells from PBMCs. This sequence joins TRBV20-1 and TRBJ2-4; lacking DNA, the TRBD1 call made by TCRdb goes unchecked. The CDR3 sequence: CSARPLRLPDIQYF.